This is a list of T cell receptor beta chains from one sample in a study of shared clonotypes between healthy human individuals. The protocol was immunoSEQ multiplex PCR, while the TCRdb copy is restricted to in-frame clones and leaves out a portion. The top ten clones hold roughly 0.15% of a sample with millions of clones, approximately 92% of them seen once. Sequencing was performed on naive CD4+ T cells sorted from blood. The source of these receptors is a man aged 18-30 years in good health. Each CDR3 is given with its conserved first and last residue. A D gene is named only where the DNA matches it firmly.

v_call: TRBV5-5
d_call: TRBD1
j_call: TRBJ2-1
cdr3_nt: TGTGCCAGCAGCTTTTTCCAGGGGGCGATCAATGAGCAGTTCTTC
cdr3_aa: CASSFFQGAINEQFF

v_call: TRBV7-6
d_call: TRBD1
j_call: TRBJ2-5
cdr3_nt: TGTGCCAGCAGCTTAGTCGGACAGGGAGTTGGGACCCAGTACTTC
cdr3_aa: CASSLVGQGVGTQYF

v_call: TRBV30
d_call: TRBD1
j_call: TRBJ2-7
cdr3_nt: TGTGCCTGGGGACAGGGCAATGAGCAGTACTTC
cdr3_aa: CAWGQGNEQYF

v_call: TRBV5-6
d_call: -
j_call: TRBJ1-2
cdr3_nt: TGTGCCAGCAGCTTTTATAGTGGCTACACCTTC
cdr3_aa: CASSFYSGYTF

v_call: TRBV25-1
d_call: -
j_call: TRBJ2-5
cdr3_nt: TGTGCCAGCAGTAGGGGGGTTTTGCTAGGGGAGACCCAGTACTTC
cdr3_aa: CASSRGVLLGETQYF

v_call: TRBV7-2
d_call: -
j_call: TRBJ2-7
cdr3_nt: TGTGCCAGCAGCTTAGACTCAGGGGCCTACGAGCAGTACTTC
cdr3_aa: CASSLDSGAYEQYF

v_call: TRBV5-1
d_call: -
j_call: TRBJ1-6
cdr3_nt: TGCGCCAGCAGCTTGGGATTCGGGGGATACTCCTATAATTCACCCCTCCACTTT
cdr3_aa: CASSLGFGGYSYNSPLHF

v_call: TRBV6-6
d_call: TRBD2
j_call: TRBJ2-7
cdr3_nt: TGTGCCAGCACCAGGGGAGCTAGCGGGTCTCACGAGCAGTACTTC
cdr3_aa: CASTRGASGSHEQYF

v_call: TRBV2
d_call: -
j_call: TRBJ1-2
cdr3_nt: TGTGCCAGCAGTGAACTGCAGGGCAGCTATGGCTACACCTTC
cdr3_aa: CASSELQGSYGYTF

v_call: TRBV6-5
d_call: TRBD2
j_call: TRBJ2-7
cdr3_nt: TGTGCCAGCAGCCGGGGGGGGGCCTACGAGCAGTACTTC
cdr3_aa: CASSRGGAYEQYF